These 12 T cell receptor beta chains originate from one sample sequenced in a study of memory CD4+ T cells and cytomegalovirus serostatus. Single viable CD3+CD4+CD8-CD45RO+ cells were sorted as the memory CD4+ T cells. Generated by immunoSEQ multiplex PCR, the TCRdb table keeps only in-frame clones and is missing some. The sample lists about 46,000 clones; around four fifths were seen once. Sample: memory CD4+ T cells from blood. These receptors all stem from an adult in good health and CMV-seronegative.

This clone was seen just once. The gene calls are TRBV9 and TRBJ2-1; tentative D call: TRBD2 (5 bases). Trimming stripped 4 bases from V and 9 bases from J, with 14 bases between. The CDR3 consists of 13 residues. Germline CDR1 reads SGDLS; CDR2 reads YYNGEE. CDR3 bases: TGTGCCAGCAGCATCCAGAACCGGGGTGAGCAGTTCTTC. Residues: CASSIQNRGEQFF.

V gene TRBV7-3 combines with J gene TRBJ2-2; the D is unclear. Germline V lookup: CDR1 SGHTA, CDR2 FQGTGA. The CDR3 runs to 14 residues. Trimming shortened V by 1 base and J by 7 bases, and 10 bases separated the two germline ends. CDR3 DNA: TGTGCCAGCAGCTTAATCCCAGGAATCGGGGAGCTGTTTTTT. Translated: CASSLIPGIGELFF.

J is TRBJ1-1 and V is TRBV7-3; no definite D call. The CDR3 loop spans 15 amino acids. CDR1 and CDR2 from the germline V gene are SGHTA and FQGTGA. Trimming took off 5 bases at V and 1 base at J, with 14 bases between the two ends. CDR3 region: CASSPTANRNTEAFF. For the CDR3, the DNA is TGTGCCAGCAGCCCCACGGCAAATAGGAACACTGAAGCTTTCTTT.

The rearrangement joins TRBV4-2 to TRBJ1-5; 11 nucleotides align to TRBD1. The CDR3 sequence is 16 residues long. CDR1 LGHNA and CDR2 YNFKEQ come from the germline V gene. Unmatched junction bases numbered 8, after V lost 5 bases and J lost 5 bases. CDR3 nucleotides: TGTGCCAGCAGCTGGCTAGCGGGACAGGGGGATCAGCCCCAGCATTTT. It specifies CASSWLAGQGDQPQHF.

The genes are TRBV28 and TRBJ1-3, with 8 positions matching TRBD1. CDR1 MDHEN and CDR2 SYDVKM come from the germline V gene. The CDR3 is 15 residues long. Trimming cost V 6 bases and J 2 bases; bases outside gene matches: 6. The CDR3 region is CASRPSQGAGNTIYF. In nucleotides, the CDR3 is TGTGCCAGCAGGCCCTCACAGGGGGCTGGAAACACCATATATTTT. Based on the CDR3 plus reference TRBV28 and TRBJ1-3, the full variable domain is DVKVTQSSRYLVKRTGEKVFLECVQDMDHENMFWYRQDPGLGLRLIYFSYDVKMKEKGDIPEGYSVSREKKERFSLILESASTNQTSMYLCASRPSQGAGNTIYFGEGSWLTVV.

The chain recombines TRBV18 with TRBJ1-6; a weak D match, TRBD1 (6 bases). Germline values: CDR1 KGHSH, CDR2 LQKENI. The ends were cut back, 3 bases at V and 7 bases at J, with 16 bases in the middle. CDR3 length equals 16 residues. The CDR3 DNA follows: TGTGCCAGCTCACCGCGGACAGTCGGAAGGAATTCACCCCTCCACTTT. Translating it yields CASSPRTVGRNSPLHF.

This chain links TRBV2 with TRBJ2-3; 11 positions agree with TRBD1. Germline V gene data show CDR1 as SNHLY and CDR2 as FYNNEI. CDR3 length: 15 residues. V trimming: 7 bases; J trimming: 5 bases; junction bases outside the gene matches: 8. The CDR3 sequence is CASKRTGGAIDTQYF. The DNA for the CDR3 is TGTGCCAGCAAGAGGACAGGGGGCGCGATAGATACGCAGTATTTT.

V usage is TRBV10-3 and J usage is TRBJ2-5, with 16 bases fitting TRBD2. Germline V gene lookup returns CDR1 ENHRY and CDR2 SYGVKD. This CDR3 contains 15 residues. The J segment lost 5 bases and the V segment lost 6 bases, leaving 3 bases of the junction unmatched. CDR3 region: CAIRGTSGGAETQYF. The CDR3 DNA reads TGTGCCATCAGAGGGACTAGCGGGGGGGCCGAGACCCAGTACTTC.

The rearrangement joins TRBV11-3 to TRBJ1-3; 8 bases are a match to TRBD1. Trimming removed 5 bases from V and 1 base from J; junction bases left unmatched: 1. Germline V gene sequence: CDR1 SGHNT, CDR2 YENEEA. There are 14 residues in the CDR3. CDR3 amino acids: CASSDRGSGNTIYF. CDR3 DNA sequence: TGTGCCAGCAGCGACAGGGGATCTGGAAACACCATATATTTT.

This CDR3 is CASSTRVDTIYF. The CDR3, as DNA: TGTGCCAGCAGTACCCGGGTAGACACCATATATTTT. The chain couples TRBV6-6 to TRBJ1-3; D call uncertain. Germline lookup yields CDR1 MNHNY and CDR2 SVGAGI (reference sequence). The CDR3 totals 12 residues. V was cut by 5 bases and J by 8 bases, with 10 bases left in between.

The genes are TRBV15 and TRBJ1-4; 7 nucleotides line up with TRBD1. Germline CDR1 LNHNV, CDR2 YYDKDF (reference sequence). The length of the CDR3 is 13 residues. After removal of 2 bases from V and 17 bases from J, the junction contained 11 bases not matched to a gene. CDR3 protein: CATSRTPDRVGFF. The CDR3 coding sequence is TGTGCCACCAGCAGAACACCCGACAGGGTCGGTTTTTTT.

This chain uses TRBV7-2 with TRBJ2-2, with D unresolved. V was pared by 5 bases and J by 1 base, with 11 bases between. The CDR3 runs to 15 residues. Looked up from germline, CDR1 is SGHTA and CDR2 is FQGNSA. In nucleotides, the CDR3 is TGTGCCAGCAGCACATGGACGGTGAACACCGGGGAGCTGTTTTTT. It codes for CASSTWTVNTGELFF.